One sample yielded the 9 T cell receptor beta chains listed below, sequenced in a study of T cell clonotyping in hematopoietic cell transplantation. Time point denoted: recipient sample about 28 days before transplant, after cytoreduction. TCRdb keeps only in-frame clones here, not all; method: immunoSEQ multiplex PCR. The sample has fewer than 25,000 clones, around 90% seen once. The source material was peripheral blood mononuclear cells, sampled before stem cell transplant. The receptor set was obtained from a man younger than 35 with biphenotypic leukemia. Some clones in this sample may be carry-over from other donors' samples.

The chain couples TRBV6-5 to TRBJ2-7; 7 bases match TRBD1. The CDR3 sequence is 14 residues long. Germline V gene lookup returns CDR1 MNHEY and CDR2 SVGAGI. V was clipped by 6 bases and J by 1 base; unmatched bases: 6. The CDR3 is CASSRDRPSYEQYF. CDR3 DNA: TGTGCCAGCAGCCGGGACAGACCTTCCTACGAGCAGTACTTC.

The rearrangement uses TRBV6-4 and TRBJ1-2, with a tentative D call TRBD1 (5 bases). CDR1 MRHNA and CDR2 SNTAGT come from the germline V gene. Trimming cost V 5 bases and J 4 bases, with 8 bases left between them. The CDR3 has 12 amino acids. The CDR3 nucleotides read TGTGCCAGCAGTCGGACATCCTATGGCTACACCTTC. Translating it yields CASSRTSYGYTF.

The gene calls are TRBV5-1 and TRBJ2-7; TRBD1 matches 8 bases. V shed 5 bases, J shed 2 bases, and the junction held 9 bases outside the gene matches. The CDR3 length is 15 residues. CDR1 is SGHRS and CDR2 is YFSETQ in the germline V gene. The DNA of the CDR3 is TGCGCCAGCAGTATCGGGACAGGCGGTACCTACGAGCAGTACTTC. Its translation: CASSIGTGGTYEQYF.

The CDR3 protein is CASSQGTEAFF. CDR3 DNA sequence: TGCGCCAGCAGCCAGGGCACTGAAGCTTTCTTT. V gene TRBV4-1 combines with J gene TRBJ1-1; no reliable D call. The V end was cut by 3 bases, the J end by 4 bases, with 3 bases between. Germline V lookup: CDR1 MGHRA, CDR2 YSYEKL. The CDR3 is made up of 11 amino acids.

The rearrangement uses TRBV9 and TRBJ1-1; no definite D call. Germline loops: CDR1 SGDLS, CDR2 YYNGEE. This CDR3 has 14 residues. Deletions cut 0 bases from V and 4 bases from J, with 10 bases between. The CDR3 DNA follows: TGTGCCAGCAGCGTAGGACAAGAGATCACTGAAGCTTTCTTT. Translation gives CASSVGQEITEAFF.

V usage is TRBV6-6 and J usage is TRBJ2-7; TRBD1 agrees at 9 bases. Unmatched junction bases numbered 4, after V lost 2 bases and J lost 2 bases. The CDR3 spans 15 residues. The germline V gene has CDR1 MNHNY and CDR2 SVGAGI (reference sequence). In DNA, the CDR3 is TGTGCCAGCAGTTACGACAGGGGGGGTGCCTACGAGCAGTACTTC. Encoded protein: CASSYDRGGAYEQYF.

This chain connects TRBV9 to TRBJ1-2; TRBD1 agrees at 7 bases. This CDR3 spans 14 amino acids. Trimming took 6 bases from V and 7 from J; bases not matched to a gene: 12. Germline values: CDR1 SGDLS, CDR2 YYNGEE. CDR3 in DNA: TGTGCCAGCAACCGGATACACGGACAGGCTGGCTACACCTTC. The encoded protein is CASNRIHGQAGYTF.

V and J are TRBV9 and TRBJ2-1; D is uncertain. This CDR3 has 13 residues. Germline V lookup: CDR1 SGDLS, CDR2 YYNGEE. V lost 3 bases to trimming and J lost 7 bases, with 11 bases between them. DNA for the CDR3: TGTGCCAGCAGCGCACCTCAAGGGAATGAGCAGTTCTTC. Translation: CASSAPQGNEQFF.

The chain links TRBV6-1 to TRBJ2-7, with D tentatively TRBD2 (6 bases). Germline values: CDR1 MNHNS, CDR2 SASEGT. The CDR3 is 15 amino acids. Trimming stripped 3 bases from V and 3 bases from J, with 15 bases between. CDR3 in amino acids: CASSEEGKSVYEQYF. In nucleotides, the CDR3 is TGTGCCAGCAGTGAGGAGGGGAAGTCGGTCTACGAGCAGTACTTC.